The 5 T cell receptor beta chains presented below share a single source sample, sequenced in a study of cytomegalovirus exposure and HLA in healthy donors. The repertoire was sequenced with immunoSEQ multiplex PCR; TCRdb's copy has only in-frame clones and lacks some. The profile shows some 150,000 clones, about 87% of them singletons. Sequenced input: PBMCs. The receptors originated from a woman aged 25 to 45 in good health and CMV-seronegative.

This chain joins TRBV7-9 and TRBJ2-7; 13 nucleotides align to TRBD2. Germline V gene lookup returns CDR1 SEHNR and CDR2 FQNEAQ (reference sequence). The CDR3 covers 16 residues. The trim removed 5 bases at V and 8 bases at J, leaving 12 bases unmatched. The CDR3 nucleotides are TGTGCCAGCAGCGGGACTAGCGGGGAGAAAGCGTACCAGCAGTACTTC. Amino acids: CASSGTSGEKAYQQYF. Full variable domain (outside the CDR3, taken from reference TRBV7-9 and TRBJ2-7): DTGVSQNPRHKITKRGQNVTFRCDPISEHNRLYWYRQTLGQGPEFLTYFQNEAQLEKSRLLSDRFSAERPKGSFSTLEIQRTEQGDSAMYLCASSGTSGEKAYQQYFGPGTRLTVT.

CDR3 sequence reads: CASSQVAGETGELFF. CDR3 coding DNA: TGTGCCAGCAGCCAAGTAGCGGGGGAAACCGGGGAGCTGTTTTTT. The V call is TRBV4-2, the J call TRBJ2-2, with 9 nucleotides matching TRBD2. This CDR3 has 15 residues. Germline CDR1 is LGHNA and CDR2 is YNFKEQ. The V gene end was trimmed by 1 base and the J gene end by 5 bases; junction bases not matched to a gene: 2.

CDR3 in amino acids: CASSKGVRTQYF. The CDR3 coding sequence is TGTGCCAGCAGCAAAGGAGTGCGGACCCAGTACTTC. J is TRBJ2-5 and V is TRBV2; unclear D gene. The CDR3 totals 12 residues. Trimming pared 6 bases from V and 7 bases from J, leaving 12 bases between. The germline gives CDR1 SNHLY, CDR2 FYNNEI.

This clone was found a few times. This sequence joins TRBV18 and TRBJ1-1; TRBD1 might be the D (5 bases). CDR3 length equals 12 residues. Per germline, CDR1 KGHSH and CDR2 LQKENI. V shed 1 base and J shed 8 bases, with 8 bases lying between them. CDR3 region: CASSPRGREAFF. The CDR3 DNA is TGTGCCAGCTCACCACGGGGCAGGGAAGCTTTCTTT.

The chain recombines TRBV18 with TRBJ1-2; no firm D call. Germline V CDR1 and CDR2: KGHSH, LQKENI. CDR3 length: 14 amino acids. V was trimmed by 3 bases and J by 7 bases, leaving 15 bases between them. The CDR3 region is CASSPKTEASGYTF. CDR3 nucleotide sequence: TGTGCCAGCTCACCTAAGACGGAGGCGAGTGGCTACACCTTC.